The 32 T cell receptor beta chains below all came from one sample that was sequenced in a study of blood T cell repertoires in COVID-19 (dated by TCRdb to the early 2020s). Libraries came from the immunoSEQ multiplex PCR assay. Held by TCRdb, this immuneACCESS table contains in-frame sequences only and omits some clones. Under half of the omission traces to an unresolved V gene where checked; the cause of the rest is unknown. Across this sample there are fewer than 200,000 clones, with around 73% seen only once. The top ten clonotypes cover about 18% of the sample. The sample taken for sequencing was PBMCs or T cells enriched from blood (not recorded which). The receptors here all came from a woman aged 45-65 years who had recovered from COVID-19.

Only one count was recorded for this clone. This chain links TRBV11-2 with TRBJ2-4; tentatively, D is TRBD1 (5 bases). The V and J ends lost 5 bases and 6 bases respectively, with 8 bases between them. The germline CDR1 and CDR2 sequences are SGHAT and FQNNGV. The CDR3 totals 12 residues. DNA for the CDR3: TGTGCCAGCAGCCCCCAGGGAAACATTCAGTACTTC. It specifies CASSPQGNIQYF.

The CDR3 spells CASSPRGTGNTDTQYF. The CDR3 DNA sequence: TGTGCCAGCAGCCCAAGGGGAACTGGAAACACAGATACGCAGTATTTT. The rearrangement links TRBV11-3 to TRBJ2-3; possibly TRBD1 for D (5 bases). Looked up from germline, CDR1 is SGHNT and CDR2 is YENEEA. Trimming pared 5 bases from V and 2 bases from J, leaving 17 bases between. This CDR3 spans 16 amino acids.

The CDR3 loop reads CASSERELDTQYF. Here the CDR3 DNA reads TGCGCCAGCAGCGAGCGGGAGCTAGATACGCAGTATTTT. This chain joins TRBV5-1 and TRBJ2-3, with 8 positions matching TRBD2. J gave up 5 bases and V 4 bases, and 3 bases lay outside the gene matches. Germline CDR1 is SGHRS and CDR2 is YFSETQ. This CDR3 is built from 13 residues.

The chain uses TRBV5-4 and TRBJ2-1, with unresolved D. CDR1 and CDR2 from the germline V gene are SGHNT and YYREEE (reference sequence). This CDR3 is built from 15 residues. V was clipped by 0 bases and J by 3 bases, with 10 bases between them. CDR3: CASSLDRPSYNEQFF. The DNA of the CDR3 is TGTGCCAGCAGCTTGGACAGACCAAGCTACAATGAGCAGTTCTTC.

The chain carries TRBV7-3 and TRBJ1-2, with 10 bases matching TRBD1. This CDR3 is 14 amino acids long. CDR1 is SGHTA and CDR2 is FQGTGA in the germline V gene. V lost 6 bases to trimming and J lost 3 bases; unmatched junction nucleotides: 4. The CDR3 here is CASSPGTGDYGYTF. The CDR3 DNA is TGTGCCAGCAGTCCTGGGACAGGGGACTATGGCTACACCTTC.

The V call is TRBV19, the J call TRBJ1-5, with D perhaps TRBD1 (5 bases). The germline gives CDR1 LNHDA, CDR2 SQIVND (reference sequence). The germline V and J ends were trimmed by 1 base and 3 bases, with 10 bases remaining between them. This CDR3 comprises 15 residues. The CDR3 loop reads CASSIAGLANQPQHF. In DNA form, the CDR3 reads TGTGCCAGTAGTATAGCGGGACTTGCCAATCAGCCCCAGCATTTT.

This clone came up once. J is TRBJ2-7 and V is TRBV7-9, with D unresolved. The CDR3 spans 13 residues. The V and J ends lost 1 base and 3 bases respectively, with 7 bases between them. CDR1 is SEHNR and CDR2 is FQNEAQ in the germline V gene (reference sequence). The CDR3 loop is CASSLVSGYEQYF. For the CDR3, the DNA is TGTGCCAGCAGCTTAGTTAGTGGCTACGAGCAGTACTTC.

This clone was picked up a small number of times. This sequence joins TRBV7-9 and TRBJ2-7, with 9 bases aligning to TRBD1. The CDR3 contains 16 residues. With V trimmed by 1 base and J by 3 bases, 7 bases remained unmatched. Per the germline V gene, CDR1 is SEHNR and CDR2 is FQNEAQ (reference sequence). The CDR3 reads CASSLDPGQGLYEQYF. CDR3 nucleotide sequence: TGTGCCAGCAGCTTAGATCCGGGACAGGGTCTCTACGAGCAGTACTTC.

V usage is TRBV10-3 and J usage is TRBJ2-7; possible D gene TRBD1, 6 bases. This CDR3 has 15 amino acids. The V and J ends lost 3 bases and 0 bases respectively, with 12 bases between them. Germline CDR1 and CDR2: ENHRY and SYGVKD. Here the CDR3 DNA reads TGTGCCATCAGTGACCCCGGACAGTTCTCCTACGAGCAGTACTTC. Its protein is CAISDPGQFSYEQYF.

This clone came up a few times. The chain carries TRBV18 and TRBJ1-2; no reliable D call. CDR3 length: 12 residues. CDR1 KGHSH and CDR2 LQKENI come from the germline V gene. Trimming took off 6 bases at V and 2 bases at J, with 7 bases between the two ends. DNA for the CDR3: TGTGCCAGCTCTGCAGGAAACTATGGCTACACCTTC. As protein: CASSAGNYGYTF.

CDR3 DNA: TGTGCCAGCAGTGCCTCGACTAGCGGGAGATTCAGAGATACGCAGTATTTT. Translated, it gives CASSASTSGRFRDTQYF. The chain combines TRBV9 with TRBJ2-3; the match to TRBD2 covers 12 bases. V was clipped by 5 bases and J by 5 bases; unmatched bases: 12. Germline values: CDR1 SGDLS, CDR2 YYNGEE. The CDR3 totals 17 residues.

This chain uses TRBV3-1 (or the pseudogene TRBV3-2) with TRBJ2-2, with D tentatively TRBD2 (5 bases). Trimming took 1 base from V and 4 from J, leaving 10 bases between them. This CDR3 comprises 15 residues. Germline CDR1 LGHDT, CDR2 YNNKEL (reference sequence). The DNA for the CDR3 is TGTGCCAGCAGCCAAGGGGTAGCGTCCACCGGGGAGCTGTTTTTT. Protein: CASSQGVASTGELFF.

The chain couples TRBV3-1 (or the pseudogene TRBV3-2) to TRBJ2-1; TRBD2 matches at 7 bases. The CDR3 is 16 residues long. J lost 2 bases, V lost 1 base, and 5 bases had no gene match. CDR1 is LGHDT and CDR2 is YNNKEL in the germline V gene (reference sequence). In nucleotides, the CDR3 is TGTGCCAGCAGCCAAGTTGCGGGAGTCACCTACAATGAGCAGTTCTTC. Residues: CASSQVAGVTYNEQFF.

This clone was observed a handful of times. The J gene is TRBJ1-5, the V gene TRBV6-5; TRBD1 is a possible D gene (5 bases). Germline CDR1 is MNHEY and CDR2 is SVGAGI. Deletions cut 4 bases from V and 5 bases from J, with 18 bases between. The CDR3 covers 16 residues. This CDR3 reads CASSFSAGNGDQPQHF. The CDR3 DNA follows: TGTGCCAGCAGTTTCTCGGCAGGGAATGGGGATCAGCCCCAGCATTTT.

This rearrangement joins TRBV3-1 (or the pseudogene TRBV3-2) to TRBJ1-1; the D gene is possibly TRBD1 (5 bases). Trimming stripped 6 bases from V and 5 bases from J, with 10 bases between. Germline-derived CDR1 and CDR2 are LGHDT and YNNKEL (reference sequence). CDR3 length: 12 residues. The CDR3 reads CASRYGGTEAFF. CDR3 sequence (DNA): TGTGCCAGCAGATATGGGGGGACTGAAGCTTTCTTT.

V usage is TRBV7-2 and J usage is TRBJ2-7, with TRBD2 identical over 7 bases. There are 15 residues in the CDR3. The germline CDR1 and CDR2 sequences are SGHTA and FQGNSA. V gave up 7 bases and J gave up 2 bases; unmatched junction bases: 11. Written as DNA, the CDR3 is TGTGCCAGCACCGAAATCCCTAGCGGAGCCTACGAGCAGTACTTC. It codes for CASTEIPSGAYEQYF.

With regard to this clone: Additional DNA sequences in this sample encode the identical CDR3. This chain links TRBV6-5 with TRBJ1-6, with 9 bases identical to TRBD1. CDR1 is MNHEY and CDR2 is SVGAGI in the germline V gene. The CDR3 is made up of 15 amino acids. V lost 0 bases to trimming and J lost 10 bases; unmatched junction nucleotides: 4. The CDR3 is CASSYSRTGDSPLHF. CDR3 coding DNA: TGTGCCAGCAGTTACTCCAGGACAGGGGACTCACCCCTCCACTTT.

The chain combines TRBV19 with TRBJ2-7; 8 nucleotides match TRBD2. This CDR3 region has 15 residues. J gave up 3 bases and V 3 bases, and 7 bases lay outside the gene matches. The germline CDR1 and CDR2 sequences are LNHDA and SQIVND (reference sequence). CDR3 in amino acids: CASSILAGGIYEQYF. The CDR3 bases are TGTGCCAGTAGTATCCTGGCGGGAGGAATCTACGAGCAGTACTTC.

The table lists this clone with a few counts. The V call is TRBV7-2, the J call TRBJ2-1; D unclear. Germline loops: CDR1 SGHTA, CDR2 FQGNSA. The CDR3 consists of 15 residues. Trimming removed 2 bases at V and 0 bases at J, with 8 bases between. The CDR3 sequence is CASSLLKSSYNEQFF. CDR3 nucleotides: TGTGCCAGCAGCTTATTGAAGAGCTCCTACAATGAGCAGTTCTTC.

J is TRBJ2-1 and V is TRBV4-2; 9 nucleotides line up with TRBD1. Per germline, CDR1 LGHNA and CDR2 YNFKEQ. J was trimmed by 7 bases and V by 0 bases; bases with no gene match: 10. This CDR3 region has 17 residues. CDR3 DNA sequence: TGTGCCAGCAGCCAAGATGCGGGGACAGGGTGGTTAAATGAGCAGTTCTTC. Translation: CASSQDAGTGWLNEQFF.

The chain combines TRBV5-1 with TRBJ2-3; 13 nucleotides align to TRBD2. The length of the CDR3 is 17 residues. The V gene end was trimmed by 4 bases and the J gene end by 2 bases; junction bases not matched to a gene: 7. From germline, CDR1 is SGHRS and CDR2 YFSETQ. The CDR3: CASSMRLAGGHTDTQYF. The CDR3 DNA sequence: TGCGCCAGCAGCATGAGACTAGCGGGAGGACACACAGATACGCAGTATTTT. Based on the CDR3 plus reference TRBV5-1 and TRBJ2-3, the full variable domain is KAGVTQTPRYLIKTRGQQVTLSCSPISGHRSVSWYQQTPGQGLQFLFEYFSETQRNKGNFPGRFSGRQFSNSRSEMNVSTLELGDSALYLCASSMRLAGGHTDTQYFGPGTRLTVL.

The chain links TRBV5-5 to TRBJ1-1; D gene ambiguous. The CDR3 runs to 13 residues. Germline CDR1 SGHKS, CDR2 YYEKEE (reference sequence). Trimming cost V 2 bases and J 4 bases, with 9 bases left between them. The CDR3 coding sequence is TGTGCCAGCAGCTTAACGGAGGGCACTGAAGCTTTCTTT. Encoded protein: CASSLTEGTEAFF.

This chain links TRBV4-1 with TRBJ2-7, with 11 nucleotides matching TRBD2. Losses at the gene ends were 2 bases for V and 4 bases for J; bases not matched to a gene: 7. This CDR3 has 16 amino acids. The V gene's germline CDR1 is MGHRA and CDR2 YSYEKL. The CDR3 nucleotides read TGCGCCAGCAGCCAAACCCTAGCGGGAGGATTATACGAGCAGTACTTC. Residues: CASSQTLAGGLYEQYF.

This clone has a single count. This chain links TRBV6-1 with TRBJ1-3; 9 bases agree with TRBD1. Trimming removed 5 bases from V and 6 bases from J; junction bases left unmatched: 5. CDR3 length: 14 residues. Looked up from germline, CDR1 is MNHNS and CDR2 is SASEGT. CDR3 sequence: CASSKGQGKNTIYF. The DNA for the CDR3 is TGTGCCAGCAGTAAGGGACAGGGCAAAAACACCATATATTTT.

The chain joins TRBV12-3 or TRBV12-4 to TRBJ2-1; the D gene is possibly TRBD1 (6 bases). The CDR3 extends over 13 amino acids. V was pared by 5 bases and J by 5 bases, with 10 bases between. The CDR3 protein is CASSRQENNEQFF. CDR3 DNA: TGTGCCAGCAGTCGACAGGAGAACAATGAGCAGTTCTTC.

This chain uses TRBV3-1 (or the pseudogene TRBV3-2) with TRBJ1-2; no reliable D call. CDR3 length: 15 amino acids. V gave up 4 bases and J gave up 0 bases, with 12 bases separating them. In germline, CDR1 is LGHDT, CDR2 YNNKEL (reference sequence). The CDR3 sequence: CASSLANSPNYGYTF. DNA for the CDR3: TGTGCCAGCAGCCTCGCGAACAGCCCTAACTATGGCTACACCTTC.

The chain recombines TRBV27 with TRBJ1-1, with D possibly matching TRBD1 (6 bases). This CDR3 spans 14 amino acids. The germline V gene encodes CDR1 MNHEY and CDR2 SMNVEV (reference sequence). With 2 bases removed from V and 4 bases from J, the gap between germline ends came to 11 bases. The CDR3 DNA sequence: TGTGCCAGCAGTTTACGGGGGGGCGGCACTGAAGCTTTCTTT. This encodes CASSLRGGGTEAFF.

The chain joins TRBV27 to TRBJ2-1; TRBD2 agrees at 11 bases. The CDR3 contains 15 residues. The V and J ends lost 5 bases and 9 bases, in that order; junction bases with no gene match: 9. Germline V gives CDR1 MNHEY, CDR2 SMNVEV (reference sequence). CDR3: CASSPLAGGRSEQFF. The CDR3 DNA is TGTGCCAGCAGTCCTTTAGCGGGAGGGCGTTCTGAGCAGTTCTTC.

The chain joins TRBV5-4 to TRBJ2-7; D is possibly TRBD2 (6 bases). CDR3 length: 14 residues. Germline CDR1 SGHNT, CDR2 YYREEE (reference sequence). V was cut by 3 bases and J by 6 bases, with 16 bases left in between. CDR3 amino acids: CASSWAAEGGEQYF. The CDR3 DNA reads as TGTGCCAGCAGCTGGGCGGCGGAGGGCGGCGAGCAGTACTTC.

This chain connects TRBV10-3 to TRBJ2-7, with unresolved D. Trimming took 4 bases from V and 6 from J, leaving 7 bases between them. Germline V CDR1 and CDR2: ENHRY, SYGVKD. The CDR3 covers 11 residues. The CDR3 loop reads CAISGASEQYF. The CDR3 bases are TGTGCCATCAGTGGGGCCAGCGAGCAGTACTTC.

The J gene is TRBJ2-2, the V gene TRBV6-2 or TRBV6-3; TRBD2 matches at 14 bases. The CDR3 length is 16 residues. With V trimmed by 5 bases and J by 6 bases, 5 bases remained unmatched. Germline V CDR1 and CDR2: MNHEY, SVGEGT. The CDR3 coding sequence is TGTGCCAGCAGTCTTAGGACTAGCGGGAGGTCCGGGGAGCTGTTTTTT. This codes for CASSLRTSGRSGELFF.

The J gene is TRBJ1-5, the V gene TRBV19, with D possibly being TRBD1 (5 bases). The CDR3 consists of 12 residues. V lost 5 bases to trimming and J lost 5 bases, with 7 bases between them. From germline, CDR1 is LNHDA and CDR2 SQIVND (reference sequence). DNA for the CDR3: TGTGCCAGTAGTTTACAGGATCAGCCCCAGCATTTT. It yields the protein CASSLQDQPQHF. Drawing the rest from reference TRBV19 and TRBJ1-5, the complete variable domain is DGGITQSPKYLFRKEGQNVTLSCEQNLNHDAMYWYRQDPGQGLRLIYYSQIVNDFQKGDIAEGYSVSREKKESFPLTVTSAQKNPTAFYLCASSLQDQPQHFGDGTRLSIL.